The sequence of this T cell receptor (beta chain) was determined in a study of T cell repertoires in cytomegalovirus infection. The wider study: Use of recently identified HLA-C-restricted and well-studied HLA-B-restricted CMV epitopes was part of the study.

Notes on this clonotype: Its antigen is unknown.

TCRdb reanalysed the reads using MiXCR and keeps one entry per CDR3 protein. This sample carries about 340,000 distinct CDR3 sequences, almost 30% of them seen once, and the ten largest clones take 15% to 25%. Trimming took 5 bases from V and 2 from J, leaving 15 bases between them. The CDR3 loop spans 15 amino acids. CDR1 and CDR2 from the germline V gene are MDHEN and SYDVKM. Study observations and caveats: The cumulative frequency of public TCR beta families distinguished individuals who carried CMV together with the relevant HLA. HLA-C-restricted CMV-specific TCR beta clonotypes prevailed in the ex vivo response.

J is TRBJ2-5 and V is TRBV28; D is perhaps TRBD1 (8 bases). This TCR came from a human donor in good health (CMV status not recorded). Some clones in this sample may be carry-over from other donors' samples. The sequenced sample was cultured PBMCs, obtained from culture after CMV antigen stimulation. The CDR3 sequence: CASSKDREGQETQYF. The DNA of the CDR3 is TGTGCCAGCAGTAAGGACAGGGAGGGTCAAGAGACCCAGTACTTC.